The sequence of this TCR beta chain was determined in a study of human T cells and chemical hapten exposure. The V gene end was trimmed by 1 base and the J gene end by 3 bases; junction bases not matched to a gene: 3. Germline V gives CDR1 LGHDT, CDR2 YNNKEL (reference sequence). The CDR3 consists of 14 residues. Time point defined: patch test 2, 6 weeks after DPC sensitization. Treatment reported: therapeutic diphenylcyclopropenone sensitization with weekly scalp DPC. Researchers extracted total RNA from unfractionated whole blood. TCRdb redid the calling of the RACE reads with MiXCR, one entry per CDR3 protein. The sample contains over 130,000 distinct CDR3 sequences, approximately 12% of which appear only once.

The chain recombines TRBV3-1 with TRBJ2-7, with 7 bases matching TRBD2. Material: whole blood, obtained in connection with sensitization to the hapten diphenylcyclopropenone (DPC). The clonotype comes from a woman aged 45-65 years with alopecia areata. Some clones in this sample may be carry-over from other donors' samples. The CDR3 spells CASSQGTGGYEQYF. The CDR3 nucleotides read TGTGCCAGCAGCCAAGGGACGGGAGGCTACGAGCAGTACTTC.